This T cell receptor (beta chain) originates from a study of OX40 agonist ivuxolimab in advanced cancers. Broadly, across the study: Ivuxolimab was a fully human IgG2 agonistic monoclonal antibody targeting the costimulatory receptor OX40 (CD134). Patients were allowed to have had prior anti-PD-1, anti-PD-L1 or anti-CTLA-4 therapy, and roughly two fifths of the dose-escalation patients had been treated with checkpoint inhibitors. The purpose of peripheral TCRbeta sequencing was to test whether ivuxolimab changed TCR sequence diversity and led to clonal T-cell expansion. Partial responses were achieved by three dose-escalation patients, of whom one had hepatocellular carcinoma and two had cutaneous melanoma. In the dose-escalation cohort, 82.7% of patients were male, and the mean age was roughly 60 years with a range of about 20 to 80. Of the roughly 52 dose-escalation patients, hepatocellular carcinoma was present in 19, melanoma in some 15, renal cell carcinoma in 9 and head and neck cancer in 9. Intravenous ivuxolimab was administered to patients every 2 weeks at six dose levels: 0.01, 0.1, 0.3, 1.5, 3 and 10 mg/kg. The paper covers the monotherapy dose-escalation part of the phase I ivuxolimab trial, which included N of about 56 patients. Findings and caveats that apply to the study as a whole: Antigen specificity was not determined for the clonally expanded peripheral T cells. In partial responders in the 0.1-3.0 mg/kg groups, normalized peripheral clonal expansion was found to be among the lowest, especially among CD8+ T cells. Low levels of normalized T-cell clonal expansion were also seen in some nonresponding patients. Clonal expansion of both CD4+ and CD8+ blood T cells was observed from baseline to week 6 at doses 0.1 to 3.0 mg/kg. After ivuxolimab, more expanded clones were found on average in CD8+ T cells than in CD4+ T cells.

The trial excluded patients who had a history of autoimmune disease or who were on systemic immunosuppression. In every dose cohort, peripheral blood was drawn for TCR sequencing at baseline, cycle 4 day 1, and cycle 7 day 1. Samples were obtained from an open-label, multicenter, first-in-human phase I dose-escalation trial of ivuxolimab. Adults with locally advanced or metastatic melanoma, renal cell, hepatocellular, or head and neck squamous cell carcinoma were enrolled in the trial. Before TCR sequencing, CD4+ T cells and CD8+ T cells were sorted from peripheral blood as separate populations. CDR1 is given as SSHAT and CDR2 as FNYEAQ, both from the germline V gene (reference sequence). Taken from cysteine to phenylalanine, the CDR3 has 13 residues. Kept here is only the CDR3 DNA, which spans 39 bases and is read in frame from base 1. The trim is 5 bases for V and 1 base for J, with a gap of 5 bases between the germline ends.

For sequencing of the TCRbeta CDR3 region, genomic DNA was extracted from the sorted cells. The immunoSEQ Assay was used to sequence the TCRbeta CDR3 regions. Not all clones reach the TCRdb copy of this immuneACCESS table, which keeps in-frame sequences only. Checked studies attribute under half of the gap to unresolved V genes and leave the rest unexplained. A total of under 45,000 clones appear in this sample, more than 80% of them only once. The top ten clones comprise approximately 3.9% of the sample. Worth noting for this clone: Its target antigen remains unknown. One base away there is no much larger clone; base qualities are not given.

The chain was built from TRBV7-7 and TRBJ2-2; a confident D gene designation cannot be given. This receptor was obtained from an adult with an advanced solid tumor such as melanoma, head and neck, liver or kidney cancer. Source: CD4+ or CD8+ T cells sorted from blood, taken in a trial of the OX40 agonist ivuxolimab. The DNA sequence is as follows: TGTGCCAGCAGCCAGGAGAACACCGGGGAGCTGTTTTTT. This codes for CASSQENTGELFF. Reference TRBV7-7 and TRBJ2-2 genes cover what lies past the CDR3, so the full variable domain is GAGVSQSPRYKVTKRGQDVTLRCDPISSHATLYWYQQALGQGPEFLTYFNYEAQPDKSGLPSDRFSAERPEGSISTLTIQRTEQRDSAMYRCASSQENTGELFFGEGSRLTVL.